This record covers a single T cell receptor beta chain. What it binds is not known. These data come from a study of Tregs in tolerant kidney transplant recipients. Study outcomes and limitations: Activated donor B cell expansion appeared to reveal the most relevant donor-specific TCRbeta repertoire.

Here immunoSEQ multiplex PCR was the method, and the copy in TCRdb shows in-frame clones only, minus some. The sample shows around 70,000 clones, roughly 92% of them seen only once. Unstimulated Tregs (CD4+CD25+CD127-) and CD4+CD25- non-Tregs were sorted from PBMCs. Sequencing was performed on CD8+ T cells from blood, taken before the transplant. The TCR was taken from a human donor who received a combined kidney and bone marrow transplant.

Here the CDR3 reads CAGRDTGDGYTF. The CDR3 DNA sequence: TGTGCCGGCCGGGACACCGGTGATGGCTACACCTTC. This chain uses TRBV6-5 with TRBJ1-2; possible D gene TRBD1, 6 bases. There are 12 residues in the CDR3. V lost 11 bases, J lost 6 bases, and 16 bases lay in between. Germline V gives CDR1 MNHEY, CDR2 SVGAGI.